These T cell receptor beta chains were read from a single sample in a study of shared clonotypes between healthy human individuals. Profiled with immunoSEQ multiplex PCR; TCRdb holds only in-frame clones, not every one. The repertoire holds about 650,000 clones, with around 95% as singletons. Sequencing was performed on naive CD8+ T cells sorted from blood. Every receptor here comes from a woman in her twenties or thirties in good health. Both conserved end residues are trimmed from each CDR3.

J	length	V	CDR3
TRBJ2-1	13	TRBV2	ASRHGGRVYNEQF
TRBJ2-1	11	TRBV7-9	ASSLARSLEQF
TRBJ2-7	13	TRBV4-1	ASSQAGQGAYEQY
TRBJ2-7	10	TRBV30	AWTDDKNEQY
TRBJ2-7	11	TRBV6-1	ASSEGGAYEQY
TRBJ2-5	13	TRBV6-5	ASIGTGGDEETQY
TRBJ1-4	12	TRBV28	ASRGPTTNEKLF
TRBJ2-7	15	TRBV21-1	ASSNGGLAGVSYEQY
TRBJ1-3	14	TRBV6-5	ASSYSGRPSGNTIY
TRBJ1-2	11	TRBV6-1	ASTLTEDYGYT
TRBJ2-4	13	TRBV4-1	ASSASVLAKNIQY
TRBJ2-2	14	TRBV4-2	ASSQEASGRGGELF
TRBJ2-7	13	TRBV2	ASSVRVGGGYEQY
TRBJ2-7	14	TRBV11-2	ASSLAGTGGPYEQY